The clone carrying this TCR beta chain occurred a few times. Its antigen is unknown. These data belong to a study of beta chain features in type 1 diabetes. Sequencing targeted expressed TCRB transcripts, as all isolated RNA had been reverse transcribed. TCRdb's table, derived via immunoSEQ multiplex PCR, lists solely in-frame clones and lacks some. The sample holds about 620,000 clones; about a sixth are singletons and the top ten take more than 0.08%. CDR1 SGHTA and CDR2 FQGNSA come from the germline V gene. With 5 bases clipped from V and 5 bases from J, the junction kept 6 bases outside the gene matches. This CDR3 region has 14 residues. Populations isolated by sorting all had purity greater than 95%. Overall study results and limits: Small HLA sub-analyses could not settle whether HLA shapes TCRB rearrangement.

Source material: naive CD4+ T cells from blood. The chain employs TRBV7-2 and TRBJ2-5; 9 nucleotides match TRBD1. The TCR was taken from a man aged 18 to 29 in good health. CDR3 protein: CASSPGTGFETQYF. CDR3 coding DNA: TGTGCCAGCAGCCCCGGGACAGGGTTTGAGACCCAGTACTTC.